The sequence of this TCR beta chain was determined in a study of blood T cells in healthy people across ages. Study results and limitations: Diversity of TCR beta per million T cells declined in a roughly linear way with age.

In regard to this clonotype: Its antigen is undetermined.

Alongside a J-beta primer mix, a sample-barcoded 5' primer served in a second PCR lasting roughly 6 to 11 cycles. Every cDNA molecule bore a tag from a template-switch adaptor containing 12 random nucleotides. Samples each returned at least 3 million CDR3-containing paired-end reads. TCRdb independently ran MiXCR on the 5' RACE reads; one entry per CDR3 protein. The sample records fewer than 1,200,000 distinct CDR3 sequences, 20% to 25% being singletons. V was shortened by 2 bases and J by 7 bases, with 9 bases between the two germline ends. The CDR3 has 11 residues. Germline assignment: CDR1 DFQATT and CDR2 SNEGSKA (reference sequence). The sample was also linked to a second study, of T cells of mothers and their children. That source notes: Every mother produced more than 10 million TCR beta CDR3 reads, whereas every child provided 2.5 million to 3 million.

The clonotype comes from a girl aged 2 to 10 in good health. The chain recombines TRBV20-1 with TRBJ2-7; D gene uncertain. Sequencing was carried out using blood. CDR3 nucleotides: TGCAGTGCTAGACCATGGGGAGAGCAGTACTTC. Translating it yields CSARPWGEQYF.